This T cell receptor (beta chain) stems from a study of T cells in Graves' hyperthyroidism and ophthalmopathy (dated by TCRdb to between 2018 and 2021). Notes on the research overall: Peripheral blood was sampled at the time of initial diagnosis, prior to any treatment. An independent validation cohort of fewer than 20 hyperthyroidism patients and about 16 patients who later progressed to ophthalmopathy tested prospective prediction of ophthalmopathy. Following sampling, methimazole starting at 30 mg daily was given to hyperthyroidism patients, and high-dose intravenous methylprednisolone was given to ophthalmopathy patients. The 90 to 100 discovery patients were randomly split 7:3 into training and test sets. In addition, the study compared T-cell repertoires in thyroid tissue and in blood from about 6 Graves' hyperthyroidism patients. A discovery cohort of about 95 patients, 43 with Graves' ophthalmopathy and about 58 with stable Graves' hyperthyroidism, was used to find distinguishing TCR V-J signatures. The paper describes TCR Vbeta CDR3 sequencing of about 140 peripheral blood samples, made up of around 41 ophthalmopathy patients, more than 70 hyperthyroidism patients and 17 progressor patients. What the study reported, not specific to this receptor: Most expanded thyroid clonotypes (frequency above 0.001) were also detected in blood, a finding suggesting that blood repertoires may reflect thyroid immune responses. No statistical method was used to fix the sample size in advance, and group allocation was not hidden from the investigators. In validation, the model predicted progression to ophthalmopathy with around 71% sensitivity and around 72% specificity, a median of roughly seven months before onset. A 13 V-J signature model separated ophthalmopathy from stable hyperthyroidism, with 87.88% sensitivity and about 81% specificity in cross-validation and 80%/75% in testing.

The table lists this clonotype with many counts. What this receptor recognizes is not known. No per-base quality is available; no much larger clone lies one base away. Ophthalmopathy patients had moderately to severely active disease, with a Clinical Activity Score of 3 or more, a NOSPECS grade of 4 or more, and a disease duration of less than 3 months. Any patient with an uncontrolled infection, another autoimmune disease, pregnancy or lactation was excluded. Diagnoses were based on clinical symptoms, serum thyroxine and TRAb, thyroid ultrasound and orbital computed tomography. PBMCs were isolated from about 9 ml of fresh peripheral blood by Ficoll-Paque density gradient centrifugation. Trizol reagent was used to extract total RNA, and RNA quality was then checked on an Agilent 2100 Bioanalyzer. The cysteine opens and the phenylalanine closes a CDR3 of 12 amino acids. Only the CDR3 region is kept as DNA, spanning 36 bases read in frame from base 1. Trimming costs V 0 bases and J 8 bases, and their ends lie 10 bases apart. The germline V gene (reference sequence) supplies CDR1 GTSNPN and CDR2 SVGIG.

TCR beta CDR3 regions were amplified from RNA transcripts. A first-round RT-PCR of the TCR CDR3 used the HTBI primer set with the Qiagen OneStep RT-PCR kit. The libraries were constructed in a second round of multiplex PCR and then size-selected and purified. Libraries were sequenced paired-end with 100 bp reads on an Illumina HiSeq2000. Per the source publication's procedure: Raw data were processed with SOAPnuke, discarding reads with adapters, uncalled bases, mean Phred below 15, or no exact constant-primer or identifier match. High-quality paired reads were merged with COPE v1.2.5, and unique nucleotide sequences were defined as clonotypes. MiTCR v1.1 was used to align the clonotypes against IMGT TRBV, TRBD and TRBJ reference segments. The analysis included only V-J combinations with a frequency above 0.0001, which together covered over 98% of the repertoires. A TCS score was defined as the ratio between F50 (clonal expansion) and ExV (chaos), using BLOSUM62-based TCRdist between CDR3 peptides within each V-J. Welch's t-statistics and random forest reduced roughly 530 V-J features to around 14, which were used in a naive Bayes classifier (R e1071). In TCRdb, the public reads were trimmed at Q25 with fastp and aligned with MiXCR, with productive beta chains retained. Each entry is one CDR3 protein sequence, shown with its most common DNA and genes. The V and J calls shown here were made by TCRdb, not taken from the authors' results. This sample lists 450,000 to 650,000 distinct CDR3 sequences; approximately 15% were detected once. Around 7% of the sample is taken by the ten largest.

Sequencing was carried out using blood. The receptor's source is a woman in her late teens or twenties with Graves' ophthalmopathy. Rearrangement joined TRBV30 to TRBJ1-2, with the D gene not clear enough to name. The CDR3 region: CAWSVMPEGYTF. Here is the DNA: TGTGCCTGGAGTGTAATGCCGGAGGGCTACACCTTC.